The 6 T cell receptor beta chains reported below all come from one sample, sequenced in a study of T-cell memory formation after mild COVID-19. TCRdb used MiXCR to reprocess the 5' RACE reads, holding one entry per CDR3 protein. The top ten hold 7.5% to 9.5% of the sample, which has 350,000 to 450,000 distinct CDR3 sequences, around 20% seen once. Sequenced material: PBMCs or a T cell subset sorted from them (not recorded which). The source of these receptors is an adult woman who had mild COVID-19 (a few samples of this study predate the infection). Cell type and time point are not known.

This clonotype was seen more than once but under ten times. This chain uses TRBV29-1 with TRBJ2-4; no clear D. CDR3 size: 12 residues. V was trimmed by 4 bases and J by 9 bases, leaving 13 bases between them. The germline gives CDR1 SQVTM, CDR2 ANQGSEA. In nucleotides, the CDR3 is TGCAGCGTTGGACTCGGCCAAGGCATTCAGTACTTC. Translation: CSVGLGQGIQYF.

This clonotype was observed a handful of times. V gene TRBV7-6 combines with J gene TRBJ1-1; weak D call: TRBD1 (6 bases). CDR1 SGHVS and CDR2 FNYEAQ come from the germline V gene. The CDR3 spans 14 residues. The V end lost 5 bases, the J end lost 4 bases, and 14 bases lay between the germline ends. CDR3 region: CASSSLGGGTEAFF. DNA of the CDR3: TGTGCCAGCAGCAGCTTAGGGGGGGGCACTGAAGCTTTCTTT.

V usage is TRBV12-3 or TRBV12-4 and J usage is TRBJ2-3; either TRBD1 or TRBD2 may fit D (5 bases each). Trimming shortened V by 7 bases and J by 4 bases, and 15 bases separated the two germline ends. This CDR3 is 14 amino acids long. The CDR3 nucleotides are TGTGCCAGCAACCCCGGGACGGAAGCAGATACGCAGTATTTT. It is translated as CASNPGTEADTQYF.

This clonotype was detected only a few times. This chain joins TRBV20-1 and TRBJ1-1; a possible D gene is TRBD1 (5 bases). V lost 3 bases and J 0 bases, leaving 11 bases between the germline ends. CDR3 size: 14 residues. Per the germline V gene, CDR1 is DFQATT and CDR2 is SNEGSKA (reference sequence). Here the CDR3 DNA reads TGCAGTGCTAGGGGACGTATTCTGAACACTGAAGCTTTCTTT. It encodes CSARGRILNTEAFF.

This clonotype was counted at least ten times. The chain joins TRBV9 to TRBJ2-1; no clear D gene. The CDR3 covers 14 residues. V was cut by 2 bases and J by 7 bases, with 13 bases left in between. Germline CDR1 reads SGDLS; CDR2 reads YYNGEE. The CDR3 reads CASSVGTVENEQFF. The CDR3 bases are TGTGCCAGCAGCGTCGGCACCGTCGAAAATGAGCAGTTCTTC.

This chain joins TRBV5-1 and TRBJ1-1, with D uncertain. CDR1 and CDR2 (germline): SGHRS, YFSETQ. This CDR3 spans 16 amino acids. The V end was cut by 4 bases, the J end by 2 bases, with 18 bases between. In DNA, the CDR3 is TGCGCCAGCAGCCCATCACATCTATCCGCTAACACTGAAGCTTTCTTT. Amino acid sequence: CASSPSHLSANTEAFF.